This entry is about one T cell receptor beta chain. Its antigen is not identified. The authors ran the immunoSEQ assay, v3.0, at survey level. The protocol was immunoSEQ multiplex PCR, while the TCRdb copy is restricted to in-frame clones and leaves out a portion. This sample has 6,000 to 8,500 clones; 81% occur once, and the top ten carry approximately 13%. Trimming pared 6 bases from V and 0 bases from J, leaving 11 bases between. Looked up from germline, CDR1 is KGHSH and CDR2 is LQKENI. This CDR3 comprises 15 residues. The data derive from a study of long-term antiretroviral therapy in people with HIV. General study points: Neither ART adherence, viral resistance nor therapy changes were documented. Increased diversity was seen after ART, yet it remained lower than in transplant donor controls. Repertoires with HIV possessed tighter CDR3 length spans than those of controls.

Every HIV-positive participant received treatment in the United States. The sequencing used unsorted PBMCs, collected 2.5 to 2.7 years before starting antiretroviral therapy. The chain uses TRBV18 and TRBJ1-4; D remains unclear. This sequence was found in a man in his forties with HIV. The CDR3 loop reads CASSVVGATNEKLFF. In DNA, the CDR3 is TGTGCCAGCTCGGTTGTGGGTGCAACTAATGAAAAACTGTTTTTT.